Each of the 23 T cell receptor beta chains below was sequenced from the same sample in a study of blood T cell repertoires in COVID-19. Sequencing used immunoSEQ multiplex PCR; TCRdb keeps in-frame clones, though not all of them. The data show around 300,000 clones, 85% to 90% seen once. The material sequenced was PBMCs or T cells enriched from blood (not recorded which). The receptors were gathered from a woman aged 18 to 35 who had recovered from COVID-19.

V is TRBV19 and J is TRBJ1-6, with 9 bases that match TRBD1. The CDR3 spans 15 residues. V trimming: 6 bases; J trimming: 10 bases; junction bases outside the gene matches: 10. Per germline, CDR1 LNHDA and CDR2 SQIVND (reference sequence). CDR3 DNA: TGTGCCAGTAGCTCGGGGAACAGGGGGCGATCACCCCTCCACTTT. Amino acids: CASSSGNRGRSPLHF.

This chain links TRBV25-1 with TRBJ1-5; 7 positions match TRBD1. Trimming cost V 7 bases and J 6 bases; bases outside gene matches: 9. Germline V gene data show CDR1 as MGHDK and CDR2 as SYGVNS. There are 14 residues in the CDR3. CDR3 DNA sequence: TGTGCCAGCAAAGGGGACAGCCGAGGTCAGCCCCAGCATTTT. Translating gives CASKGDSRGQPQHF.

This sequence joins TRBV11-3 and TRBJ1-2; D unresolved. The germline CDR1 and CDR2 sequences are SGHNT and YENEEA. Trimming removed 3 bases from V and 6 bases from J, with 23 bases in between. The length of the CDR3 is 17 residues. CDR3 DNA sequence: TGTGCCAGCAGCTTGGACTCTGCTTACACTGGCCTCAATGGCTACACCTTC. It specifies CASSLDSAYTGLNGYTF.

The CDR3 reads CASSLGDMLGEAFF. For the CDR3, the DNA is TGCGCCAGCAGCTTGGGAGACATGCTGGGTGAAGCTTTCTTT. The gene calls are TRBV5-1 and TRBJ1-1; D uncertain. V lost 0 bases and J lost 7, with 13 bases in between. The CDR3 is 14 residues long. The germline CDR1 and CDR2 sequences are SGHRS and YFSETQ.

This clone showed up just once. This chain joins TRBV28 and TRBJ2-7; possible D gene TRBD1, 5 bases. Trimming left V 5 bases short and J 1 base short, with 15 bases between. This CDR3 has 15 residues. CDR1 and CDR2 (germline): MDHEN, SYDVKM. CDR3 loop: CASSVTVPRSYEQYF. The CDR3 region has the DNA TGTGCCAGCAGTGTGACAGTACCACGATCCTACGAGCAGTACTTC.

The J gene is TRBJ2-5, the V gene TRBV5-6; unclear D gene. CDR3 size: 12 residues. V was trimmed by 2 bases and J by 5 bases, leaving 7 bases between them. Germline assignment: CDR1 SGHDT and CDR2 YYEEEE. CDR3 region: CASSLSPETQYF. CDR3 in DNA: TGTGCCAGCAGCTTATCCCCTGAGACCCAGTACTTC.

This clone has only a few counts. This chain joins TRBV5-4 and TRBJ2-7; D unresolved. The V and J ends lost 3 bases and 4 bases respectively, with 5 bases between them. Germline CDR1 reads SGHNT; CDR2 reads YYREEE (reference sequence). The CDR3 is 11 residues long. The CDR3 nucleotides read TGTGCCAGCAGCTCCCGGTACGAGCAGTACTTC. Its translation: CASSSRYEQYF.

The rearrangement uses TRBV19 and TRBJ2-4, with 7 bases matching TRBD1. The CDR3 sequence is 17 residues long. Per germline, CDR1 LNHDA and CDR2 SQIVND (reference sequence). V lost 0 bases and J lost 0; bases outside the gene matches: 5. The CDR3 DNA reads TGTGCCAGTAGTATAGATGGGACAGCTCTAGCCAAAAACATTCAGTACTTC. Protein product: CASSIDGTALAKNIQYF.

The rearrangement links TRBV4-1 to TRBJ2-2, with D tentatively TRBD1 (5 bases). CDR1 MGHRA and CDR2 YSYEKL come from the germline V gene. Between the trimmed V and J ends, which lost 0 bases and 4 bases, there was a span of 15 bases. This CDR3 is built from 17 residues. Here the CDR3 reads CASSQELGVFGTGELFF. The CDR3 bases are TGCGCCAGCAGCCAAGAATTAGGGGTGTTCGGCACCGGGGAGCTGTTTTTT.

This chain uses TRBV18 with TRBJ1-2; a weak D match, TRBD1 (6 bases). The V gene's germline CDR1 is KGHSH and CDR2 LQKENI. The V end was cut by 3 bases, the J end by 8 bases, with 22 bases between. CDR3 length: 16 residues. CDR3 sequence (DNA): TGTGCCAGCTCACCGTCCGGAGGCCGACAGGTGTGGGGCTACACCTTC. Its protein product is CASSPSGGRQVWGYTF.

The chain couples TRBV6-6 to TRBJ1-6; 9 nucleotides match TRBD1. Germline CDR1 reads MNHNY; CDR2 reads SVGAGI (reference sequence). CDR3 length: 18 residues. Trimming removed 5 bases from V and 6 bases from J; junction bases left unmatched: 14. CDR3 in amino acids: CASSQRPGTGSGNSPLHF. For the CDR3, the DNA is TGTGCCAGCAGTCAACGTCCCGGGACAGGGTCTGGTAATTCACCCCTCCACTTT.

The CDR3 coding sequence is TGTGCCAGCAGCGGGACCGGGACAGGGGCTTCACCCCTCCACTTT. Its protein is CASSGTGTGASPLHF. J is TRBJ1-6 and V is TRBV9; TRBD1 aligns across 10 bases. The germline V gene has CDR1 SGDLS and CDR2 YYNGEE. Losses at the gene ends were 3 bases for V and 9 bases for J; bases not matched to a gene: 6. This CDR3 has 15 amino acids.

V usage is TRBV13 and J usage is TRBJ1-2, with D maybe TRBD1 (6 bases). In germline, CDR1 is PRHDT, CDR2 FYEKMQ (reference sequence). This CDR3 contains 14 residues. V lost 4 bases and J lost 4, with 13 bases in between. The CDR3 region has the DNA TGTGCCAGCAGCTCGACAGGAGTTGGCTATGGCTACACCTTC. The encoded protein is CASSSTGVGYGYTF.

The genes are TRBV6-5 and TRBJ2-1; D is possibly TRBD1 (6 bases). CDR1 and CDR2 (germline): MNHEY, SVGAGI. This CDR3 is built from 14 residues. V lost 6 bases to trimming and J lost 6 bases, with 15 bases between them. DNA of the CDR3: TGTGCCAGCAGACCCGGGACATCTAGCAATGAGCAGTTCTTC. It yields the protein CASRPGTSSNEQFF.

The chain is built from TRBV11-2 and TRBJ2-5; 8 bases align to TRBD2. This CDR3 contains 14 residues. After removal of 5 bases from V and 5 bases from J, the junction contained 7 bases not matched to a gene. Germline values: CDR1 SGHAT, CDR2 FQNNGV. The CDR3 is CASSPAGDGETQYF. CDR3 sequence (DNA): TGTGCCAGCAGCCCAGCGGGGGATGGGGAGACCCAGTACTTC. The whole variable domain, remainder taken from reference TRBV11-2 and TRBJ2-5, is EAGVAQSPRYKIIEKRQSVAFWCNPISGHATLYWYQQILGQGPKLLIQFQNNGVVDDSQLPKDRFSAERLKGVDSTLKIQPAKLEDSAVYLCASSPAGDGETQYFGPGTRLLVL.

The chain carries TRBV7-9 and TRBJ1-1; 8 nucleotides line up with TRBD1. The CDR3 covers 16 residues. Trimming removed 5 bases from V and 1 base from J; junction bases left unmatched: 9. Germline V gene lookup returns CDR1 SEHNR and CDR2 FQNEAQ (reference sequence). The CDR3 sequence is CASSQEDRVPNTEAFF. The CDR3 nucleotides read TGTGCCAGCAGCCAAGAGGACAGGGTCCCGAACACTGAAGCTTTCTTT.

The genes are TRBV6-5 and TRBJ2-2; 13 bases map to TRBD2. The CDR3 extends over 15 amino acids. The ends lost 8 bases at V and 6 bases at J; junction bases unmatched: 6. Looked up from germline, CDR1 is MNHEY and CDR2 is SVGAGI. The CDR3 DNA is TGTGCCAGCTCTGAGACTAGCGGGGGGCCCGGGGAGCTGTTTTTT. This encodes CASSETSGGPGELFF.

This clone was seen only once. The genes are TRBV29-1 and TRBJ2-7, with 8 bases aligning to TRBD1. CDR3 length: 14 residues. Germline V gives CDR1 SQVTM, CDR2 ANQGSEA. Germline trimming cut 6 bases from V and 2 bases from J; bases unmatched to any gene: 9. This CDR3 reads CSVYTGTGTYEQYF. CDR3 DNA: TGCAGCGTATACACCGGGACAGGAACCTACGAGCAGTACTTC.

This chain connects TRBV19 to TRBJ2-7, with 8 positions matching TRBD2. The CDR3 runs to 15 residues. V shed 6 bases and J 4 bases; nucleotides not matched to a gene: 11. CDR1 LNHDA and CDR2 SQIVND come from the germline V gene (reference sequence). The CDR3 nucleotides are TGTGCCAGTAGGGGAAGAGCGGGGGACCGTTACGAGCAGTACTTC. Amino acids: CASRGRAGDRYEQYF.

This rearrangement joins TRBV12-3 or TRBV12-4 to TRBJ1-5, with D possibly being TRBD1 (6 bases). CDR3 length equals 13 residues. The germline V and J ends were trimmed by 6 bases and 9 bases, with 15 bases remaining between them. The CDR3 DNA reads TGTGCCAGCAGCCGGGACACCAGTCGGCCCCAGCATTTT. Amino acids: CASSRDTSRPQHF.

The V call is TRBV21-1, the J call TRBJ1-5; the D call of TRBD1 is as the table states it, not checked on the DNA. TRBV21-1 corresponds to a pseudogene. The CDR3 spans 17 residues. The DNA for the CDR3 is TGTGCCAGCAGCAAAGTCAAGGACAGCTATAGCAATCAGCCCCAGCATTTT. Protein sequence: CASSKVKDSYSNQPQHF.

This clone came up once. The chain couples TRBV5-5 to TRBJ2-2, with D perhaps TRBD2 (6 bases). In germline, CDR1 is SGHKS, CDR2 YYEKEE (reference sequence). The V end lost 0 bases, the J end lost 0 bases, and 9 bases lay between the germline ends. The CDR3 covers 16 residues. The CDR3 spells CASSLAGLTNTGELFF. CDR3 in DNA: TGTGCCAGCAGCTTGGCGGGACTTACGAACACCGGGGAGCTGTTTTTT.

This chain uses TRBV5-1 with TRBJ1-1; 8 bases line up with TRBD1. J gave up 6 bases and V 0 bases, and 1 base lay outside the gene matches. CDR3 size: 13 residues. CDR1 and CDR2 from the germline V gene are SGHRS and YFSETQ. For the CDR3, the DNA is TGCGCCAGCAGCTTGGGACAGGGGTCTGAAGCTTTCTTT. Amino acids: CASSLGQGSEAFF.